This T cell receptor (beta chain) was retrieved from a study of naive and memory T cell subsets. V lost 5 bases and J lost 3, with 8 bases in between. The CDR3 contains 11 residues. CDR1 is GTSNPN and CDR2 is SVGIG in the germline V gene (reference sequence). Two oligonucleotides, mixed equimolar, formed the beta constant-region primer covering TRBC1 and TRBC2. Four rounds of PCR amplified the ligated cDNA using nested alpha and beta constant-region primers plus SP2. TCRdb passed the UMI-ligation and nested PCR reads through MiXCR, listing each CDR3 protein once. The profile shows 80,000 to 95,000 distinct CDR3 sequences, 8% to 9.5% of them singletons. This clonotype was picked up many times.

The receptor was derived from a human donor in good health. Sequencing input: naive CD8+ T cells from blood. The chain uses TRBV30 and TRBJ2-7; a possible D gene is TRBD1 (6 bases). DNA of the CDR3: TGTGCCTGGGTGACAGGCTACGAGCAGTACTTC. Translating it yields CAWVTGYEQYF.